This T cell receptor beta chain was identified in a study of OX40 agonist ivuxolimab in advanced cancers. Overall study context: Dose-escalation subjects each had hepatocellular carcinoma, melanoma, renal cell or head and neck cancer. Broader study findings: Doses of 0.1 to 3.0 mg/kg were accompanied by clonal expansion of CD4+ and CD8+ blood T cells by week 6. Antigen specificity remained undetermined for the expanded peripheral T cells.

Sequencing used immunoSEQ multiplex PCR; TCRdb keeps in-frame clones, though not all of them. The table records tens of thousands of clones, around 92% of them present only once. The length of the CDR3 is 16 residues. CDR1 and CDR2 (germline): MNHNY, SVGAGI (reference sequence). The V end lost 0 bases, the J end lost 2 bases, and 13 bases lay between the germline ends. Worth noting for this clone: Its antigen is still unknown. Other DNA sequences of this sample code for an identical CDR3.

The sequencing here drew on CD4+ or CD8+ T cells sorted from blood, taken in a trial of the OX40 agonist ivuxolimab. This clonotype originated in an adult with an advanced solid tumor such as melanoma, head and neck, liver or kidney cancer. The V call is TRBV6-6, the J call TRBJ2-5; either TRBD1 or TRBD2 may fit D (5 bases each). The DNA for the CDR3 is TGTGCCAGCAGTTACTCGAGGGGTATGAAACAAGAGACCCAGTACTTC. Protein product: CASSYSRGMKQETQYF.